These 25 T cell receptor beta chains originate from one sample sequenced in a study of blood T cell repertoires in COVID-19 (TCRdb year 2020). The library was obtained by the immunoSEQ multiplex PCR assay. TCRdb holds this immuneACCESS table with in-frame rearrangements only. Some clones are missing; in checked studies, unresolved V genes explain under half, and the rest has no known cause. This sample has roughly 180,000 clones in its table, and approximately 79% of those were observed once. 15% to 20% of the sample is in the top ten clones. Sequencing was done on a sample of peripheral blood. The receptors derive from a man aged 60 to 69 with active or convalescent COVID-19.

The chain recombines TRBV7-9 with TRBJ2-3; D is possibly TRBD2 (6 bases). CDR1 and CDR2 from the germline V gene are SEHNR and FQNEAQ (reference sequence). The CDR3 consists of 15 residues. Trimming shortened V by 6 bases and J by 2 bases, and 15 bases separated the two germline ends. Here the CDR3 DNA reads TGTGCCAGCAGGCCCCCCGGGACTGCCACAGATACGCAGTATTTT. Translating gives CASRPPGTATDTQYF.

The chain couples TRBV7-3 to TRBJ2-1; tentatively, D is TRBD1 (5 bases). The germline V and J ends were trimmed by 0 bases and 10 bases, with 25 bases remaining between them. The length of the CDR3 is 18 residues. Germline V lookup: CDR1 SGHTA, CDR2 FQGTGA. The CDR3 DNA reads as TGTGCCAGCAGCTTAACGGCCGCTAAACACCGACCAGGGCCAGAGCAGTTCTTC. Translation: CASSLTAAKHRPGPEQFF.

The rearrangement links TRBV19 to TRBJ2-1, with unresolved D. Germline values: CDR1 LNHDA, CDR2 SQIVND (reference sequence). The V and J ends lost 4 bases and 6 bases respectively, with 16 bases between them. The CDR3 contains 15 residues. The CDR3 DNA reads TGTGCCAGTAGTAGCTACTCTATAGAGTTCAATGAGCAGTTCTTC. This codes for CASSSYSIEFNEQFF.

The genes are TRBV7-2 and TRBJ2-7; 8 bases are shared with TRBD1. CDR1 is SGHTA and CDR2 is FQGNSA in the germline V gene. The CDR3 extends over 13 amino acids. The V and J ends lost 6 bases and 2 bases, in that order; junction bases with no gene match: 3. CDR3 coding DNA: TGTGCCAGCAGTTCACAGGGGGCCTACGAGCAGTACTTC. As protein: CASSSQGAYEQYF.

This chain links TRBV7-8 with TRBJ2-1; 7 bases match TRBD1. Germline CDR1 reads SGHVS; CDR2 reads FQNEAQ. The CDR3 extends over 14 amino acids. J was trimmed by 9 bases and V by 3 bases; bases with no gene match: 8. CDR3 protein: CASSFQTGMGEQFF. The CDR3 DNA reads as TGTGCCAGCAGCTTTCAGACAGGGATGGGTGAGCAGTTCTTC.

The rearrangement links TRBV6-5 to TRBJ2-1; 8 bases match TRBD2. The CDR3 is made up of 14 amino acids. V shed 7 bases, J shed 3 bases, and the junction held 5 bases outside the gene matches. The germline V gene has CDR1 MNHEY and CDR2 SVGAGI. The CDR3 DNA reads TGTGCCAGCAAGAACGGGGGGGACTACAATGAGCAGTTCTTC. As protein: CASKNGGDYNEQFF.

The chain recombines TRBV12-3 or TRBV12-4 with TRBJ1-2, with a weak D call TRBD1 (5 bases). V shed 3 bases and J shed 4 bases, with 9 bases lying between them. The CDR3 contains 13 residues. As DNA, the CDR3 is TGTGCCAGCAGTTTGGGGCATATCTATGGCTACACCTTC. Translation: CASSLGHIYGYTF.

The chain has TRBV30 and TRBJ1-1; D perhaps matches TRBD1 (6 bases). Per germline, CDR1 GTSNPN and CDR2 SVGIG (reference sequence). The CDR3 loop spans 13 amino acids. The ends were cut back, 3 bases at V and 1 base at J, with 9 bases in the middle. CDR3 nucleotides: TGTGCCTGGAGACAGGGTCAGAACACTGAAGCTTTCTTT. Translation gives CAWRQGQNTEAFF.

This chain joins TRBV7-9 and TRBJ2-1; 15 bases are a match to TRBD2. The CDR3 loop spans 16 amino acids. V shed 5 bases, J shed 9 bases, and the junction held 8 bases outside the gene matches. Germline V gives CDR1 SEHNR, CDR2 FQNEAQ (reference sequence). DNA for the CDR3: TGTGCCAGCAGCCTCCTCGGACTAGCGGGAGGGGCTGAGCAGTTCTTC. Protein sequence: CASSLLGLAGGAEQFF.

This chain links TRBV12-3 or TRBV12-4 with TRBJ1-4; D perhaps matches TRBD1 (6 bases). V was cut by 7 bases and J by 8 bases, with 8 bases left in between. The CDR3 sequence is 11 residues long. This CDR3 reads CASKQGEKLFF. The CDR3 DNA is TGTGCCAGCAAGCAGGGGGAAAAACTGTTTTTT.

On this clone itself: Other DNA sequences within the sample encode an identical CDR3. The V and J genes are TRBV11-3 and TRBJ2-1, with D possibly matching TRBD1 (6 bases). CDR3 size: 12 residues. V lost 5 bases, J lost 8 bases, and 10 bases lay in between. Germline V gives CDR1 SGHNT, CDR2 YENEEA. CDR3 sequence reads: CASSLEGDEQFF. The CDR3 DNA reads as TGTGCCAGCAGCCTCGAGGGGGATGAGCAGTTCTTC.

The chain combines TRBV4-2 with TRBJ1-5; D is possibly TRBD1 (6 bases). The ends were cut back, 1 base at V and 3 bases at J, with 16 bases in the middle. Germline V gene data show CDR1 as LGHNA and CDR2 as YNFKEQ. The CDR3 runs 17 residues. As DNA, the CDR3 is TGTGCCAGCAGCCAAGTAGCAGGACAGTCGTACAATCAGCCCCAGCATTTT. Translated, it gives CASSQVAGQSYNQPQHF.

The V call is TRBV27, the J call TRBJ2-1; 7 bases agree with TRBD2. Unmatched junction bases numbered 22, after V lost 5 bases and J lost 9 bases. The germline CDR1 and CDR2 sequences are MNHEY and SMNVEV (reference sequence). There are 18 residues in the CDR3. CDR3 amino acids: CASSASIPTSWSIGEQFF. DNA of the CDR3: TGTGCCAGCAGTGCCAGCATTCCGACTAGCTGGTCTATCGGTGAGCAGTTCTTC.

This clone was detected only a few times. This chain joins TRBV6-5 and TRBJ2-3; the match to TRBD2 covers 8 bases. This CDR3 spans 15 amino acids. Germline lookup yields CDR1 MNHEY and CDR2 SVGAGI. J was trimmed by 7 bases and V by 0 bases; bases with no gene match: 6. The CDR3 nucleotides read TGTGCCAGCAGTTACTCGGGCGGGAGGTCGAATACGCAGTATTTT. Its protein is CASSYSGGRSNTQYF.

This chain uses TRBV28 with TRBJ2-3; TRBD2 matches at 16 bases. CDR3 length: 17 residues. Germline CDR1 reads MDHEN; CDR2 reads SYDVKM. The J segment lost 5 bases and the V segment lost 5 bases, leaving 7 bases of the junction unmatched. The CDR3 DNA follows: TGTGCCAGCAGTCCCGGGACTAGCGGGAGGGCCGGAGATACGCAGTATTTT. This sequence encodes CASSPGTSGRAGDTQYF.

The gene calls are TRBV21-1 and TRBJ2-1; the D call of TRBD1 is as the table states it, not checked on the DNA. TRBV21-1 is an annotated pseudogene. The CDR3 runs 16 residues. This CDR3 reads CASSKIMAGCYNEQFF. The CDR3 DNA sequence: TGTGCCAGCAGCAAAATAATGGCAGGGTGCTACAATGAGCAGTTCTTC.

V and J are TRBV6-5 and TRBJ1-6, with no clear D. CDR1 MNHEY and CDR2 SVGAGI come from the germline V gene. This CDR3 has 14 residues. The V and J ends lost 5 bases and 7 bases respectively, with 12 bases between them. CDR3 amino acids: CASSRRLENSPLHF. The CDR3, as DNA: TGTGCCAGCAGTCGCCGACTGGAGAATTCACCCCTCCACTTT.

The gene calls are TRBV3-1 (or the pseudogene TRBV3-2) and TRBJ1-1; 8 bases agree with TRBD1. The CDR3 has 17 residues. V shed 5 bases and J 0 bases; nucleotides not matched to a gene: 11. Germline CDR1 is LGHDT and CDR2 is YNNKEL (reference sequence). The CDR3 bases are TGTGCCAGCAGCACAGGGGACAGGCCACCCATGAACACTGAAGCTTTCTTT. This translates into CASSTGDRPPMNTEAFF.

This chain connects TRBV9 to TRBJ2-3, with TRBD2 matching 12 bases. This CDR3 is built from 18 residues. J was trimmed by 0 bases and V by 0 bases; bases with no gene match: 5. Per the germline V gene, CDR1 is SGDLS and CDR2 is YYNGEE. The CDR3 sequence: CASSVATSGRYSTDTQYF. CDR3 DNA sequence: TGTGCCAGCAGCGTAGCCACTAGCGGGAGGTATAGCACAGATACGCAGTATTTT.

The chain carries TRBV28 and TRBJ2-7; 7 bases are shared with TRBD1. Germline values: CDR1 MDHEN, CDR2 SYDVKM. The CDR3 is 14 residues long. V was pared by 6 bases and J by 6 bases, with 11 bases of the junction left unmatched. CDR3 DNA sequence: TGTGCCAGCAGCCTTGGACAGGCCCTCGGCGAGCAGTACTTC. Its protein is CASSLGQALGEQYF. The full variable domain, completed using reference TRBV28 and TRBJ2-7, is DVKVTQSSRYLVKRTGEKVFLECVQDMDHENMFWYRQDPGLGLRLIYFSYDVKMKEKGDIPEGYSVSREKKERFSLILESASTNQTSMYLCASSLGQALGEQYFGPGTRLTVT.

The J gene is TRBJ2-2, the V gene TRBV4-2; 9 bases agree with TRBD2. This CDR3 has 18 residues. Germline CDR1 reads LGHNA; CDR2 reads YNFKEQ. V lost 1 base and J lost 5; bases outside the gene matches: 11. CDR3 DNA sequence: TGTGCCAGCAGCCAAGTCAGTAGCGGGAGAAGTAGGACCGGGGAGCTGTTTTTT. This encodes CASSQVSSGRSRTGELFF.

V usage is TRBV4-2 and J usage is TRBJ2-2; 11 nucleotides match TRBD1. The length of the CDR3 is 14 residues. Losses at the gene ends were 4 bases for V and 8 bases for J; bases not matched to a gene: 3. Germline CDR1 LGHNA, CDR2 YNFKEQ. The CDR3 DNA reads as TGTGCCAGCAGCCTTGGACAGGGGGCAGGGGAGCTGTTTTTT. Translation gives CASSLGQGAGELFF.

The chain is built from TRBV6-4 and TRBJ1-1; D possibly corresponds to TRBD1 (5 bases). Germline CDR1 is MRHNA and CDR2 is SNTAGT. The CDR3 is 13 residues long. The V end lost 6 bases, the J end lost 5 bases, and 13 bases lay between the germline ends. As DNA, the CDR3 is TGTGCCAGCAGCGTCGACGGGGGGACTGAAGCTTTCTTT. Protein sequence: CASSVDGGTEAFF.

The rearrangement links TRBV28 to TRBJ2-1; 7 nucleotides agree with TRBD2. CDR3 size: 15 residues. Per germline, CDR1 MDHEN and CDR2 SYDVKM. The junction had 8 bases not matched to a gene; V was cut back by 7 bases and J by 2 bases. The CDR3 region has the DNA TGTGCCAGCACCATCGTAGCGGGTCCCTACAATGAGCAGTTCTTC. It codes for CASTIVAGPYNEQFF.

The rearrangement joins TRBV4-3 to TRBJ1-4; 7 bases align to TRBD1. Trimming cost V 4 bases and J 0 bases; bases outside gene matches: 5. Per germline, CDR1 LGHNA and CDR2 YSLEER. The CDR3 is 16 residues long. CDR3 nucleotide sequence: TGCGCCAGCAGCCCCGGGACAGAAGCAACTAATGAAAAACTGTTTTTT. Translated, it gives CASSPGTEATNEKLFF.